These 5 T cell receptor beta chains were all obtained from the same sample, sequenced in a study of blood T cell repertoires in COVID-19. Repertoires were generated with immunoSEQ multiplex PCR, while TCRdb's copy carries only in-frame clones and drops some. This sample has under 300,000 clones; 65% to 80% occur once, and the top ten carry 4% to 4.5%. Source material: peripheral blood. These receptors were taken from a middle-aged woman with active or convalescent COVID-19.

The DNA for the CDR3 is TGTGCCAGCAGTTCCCTGAGGGAGCGGTACGAGCAGTACTTC. Residues: CASSSLRERYEQYF. The chain uses TRBV28 and TRBJ2-7, with a weak D call TRBD2 (5 bases). Germline V gene lookup returns CDR1 MDHEN and CDR2 SYDVKM. V dropped 4 bases and J dropped 4 bases, with 14 bases sitting between them. The CDR3 length is 14 residues. Based on the CDR3 plus reference TRBV28 and TRBJ2-7, the full variable domain is DVKVTQSSRYLVKRTGEKVFLECVQDMDHENMFWYRQDPGLGLRLIYFSYDVKMKEKGDIPEGYSVSREKKERFSLILESASTNQTSMYLCASSSLRERYEQYFGPGTRLTVT.

This chain joins TRBV27 and TRBJ2-1, with TRBD1 as a possible D gene (6 bases). Deletions cut 6 bases from V and 0 bases from J, with 12 bases between. Germline V gives CDR1 MNHEY, CDR2 SMNVEV (reference sequence). There are 15 residues in the CDR3. This chain's CDR3 is CASRPGTLSYNEQFF. The CDR3 DNA reads TGTGCCAGCAGACCGGGGACACTCTCCTACAATGAGCAGTTCTTC.

The CDR3 spells CASSEVFGGNYGYTF. CDR3 coding DNA: TGTGCCAGCAGTGAAGTTTTCGGGGGGAACTATGGCTACACCTTC. This chain links TRBV6-1 with TRBJ1-2; D is perhaps TRBD1 (5 bases). Per germline, CDR1 MNHNS and CDR2 SASEGT. Trimming removed 1 base from V and 2 bases from J, with 11 bases in between. This CDR3 has 15 amino acids.

This chain links TRBV11-2 with TRBJ1-3; 8 bases agree with TRBD1. CDR3 length equals 16 residues. V lost 5 bases to trimming and J lost 2 bases; unmatched junction nucleotides: 8. CDR1 is SGHAT, CDR2 FQNNGV, per germline. This chain's CDR3 is CASSAWTGLTGNTIYF. As DNA, the CDR3 is TGTGCCAGCAGCGCCTGGACAGGGCTCACTGGAAACACCATATATTTT.

This clone showed up many times. The rearrangement uses TRBV7-3 and TRBJ2-1, with TRBD1 matching 11 bases. Unmatched junction bases numbered 4, after V lost 1 base and J lost 8 bases. Germline V gene data show CDR1 as SGHTA and CDR2 as FQGTGA. This CDR3 region has 15 residues. The CDR3 protein is CASSLRDRGIDEQFF. In DNA form, the CDR3 reads TGTGCCAGCAGCTTAAGGGACAGGGGGATCGATGAGCAGTTCTTC.